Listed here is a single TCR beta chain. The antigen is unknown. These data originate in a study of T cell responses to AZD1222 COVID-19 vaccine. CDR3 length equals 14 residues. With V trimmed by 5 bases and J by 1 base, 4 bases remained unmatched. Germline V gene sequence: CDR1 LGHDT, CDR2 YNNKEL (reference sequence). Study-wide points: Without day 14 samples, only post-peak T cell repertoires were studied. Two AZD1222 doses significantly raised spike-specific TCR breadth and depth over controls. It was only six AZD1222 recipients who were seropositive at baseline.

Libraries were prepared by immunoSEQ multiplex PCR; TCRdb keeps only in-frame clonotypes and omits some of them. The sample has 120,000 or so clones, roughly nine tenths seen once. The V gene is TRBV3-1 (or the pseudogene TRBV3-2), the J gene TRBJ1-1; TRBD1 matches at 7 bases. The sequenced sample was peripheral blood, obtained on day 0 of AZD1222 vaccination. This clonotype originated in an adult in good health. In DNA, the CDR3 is TGTGCCAGCAGCACAAGGACAGGGAACACTGAAGCTTTCTTT. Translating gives CASSTRTGNTEAFF.